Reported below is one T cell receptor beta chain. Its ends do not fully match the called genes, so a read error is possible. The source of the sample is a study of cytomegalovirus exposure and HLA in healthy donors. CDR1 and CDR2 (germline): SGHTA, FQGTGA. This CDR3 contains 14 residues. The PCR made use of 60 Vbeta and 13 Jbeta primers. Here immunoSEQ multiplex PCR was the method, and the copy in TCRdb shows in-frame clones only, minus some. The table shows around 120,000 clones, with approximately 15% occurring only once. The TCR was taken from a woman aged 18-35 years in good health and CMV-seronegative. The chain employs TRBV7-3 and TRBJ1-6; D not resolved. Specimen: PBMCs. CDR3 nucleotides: TGTGCCAGCAGCTCCCGTGGCCATAATTCACCCCTCAACTTT. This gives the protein CASSSRGHNSPLNF.